The clone carrying this T cell receptor beta chain was seen many times. No antigen is known for it. Time point reported: sample taken at primary tumor resection. Whole RNA, which was extracted from tumor, nontumor lung tissue or frozen PBMC, was sequenced without any cell sorting. The CDR3 loop spans 15 amino acids. V lost 1 base, J lost 3 bases, and 16 bases lay in between. Germline lookup yields CDR1 SQVTM and CDR2 ANQGSEA. TCRdb re-derived calls from the 5' RACE reads in MiXCR, one entry per CDR3 protein. The sample holds 45,000 to 65,000 distinct CDR3 sequences, roughly 6.5% seen once. This record comes from a study of spatial heterogeneity in lung cancer. Points from the study as a whole: Blood showed ubiquitous tumor TCRs more often at resection than at routine follow-up.

The receptor was derived from a female donor with early-stage non-small cell lung cancer. The rearrangement joins TRBV29-1 to TRBJ2-7, with D possibly TRBD2 on 5 matching bases. Here the sequenced sample was PBMCs, taken at surgery. The CDR3, as DNA: TGCAGCGTTGAAGGCCGCAGAGGGTACGACTACGAGCAGTACTTC. Amino acid sequence: CSVEGRRGYDYEQYF.